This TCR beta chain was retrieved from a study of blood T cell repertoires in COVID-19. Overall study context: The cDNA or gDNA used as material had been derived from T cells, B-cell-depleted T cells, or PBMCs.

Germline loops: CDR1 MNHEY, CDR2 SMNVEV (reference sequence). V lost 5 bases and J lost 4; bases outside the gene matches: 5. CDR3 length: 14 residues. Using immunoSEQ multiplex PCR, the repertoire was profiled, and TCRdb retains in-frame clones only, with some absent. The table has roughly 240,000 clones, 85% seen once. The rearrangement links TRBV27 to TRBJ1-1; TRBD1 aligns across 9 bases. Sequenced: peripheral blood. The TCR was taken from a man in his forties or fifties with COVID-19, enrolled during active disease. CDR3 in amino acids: CASSQQGARTEAFF. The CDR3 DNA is TGTGCCAGCAGTCAACAGGGGGCGCGCACTGAAGCTTTCTTT.